The 18 T cell receptor beta chains listed next were all sequenced from one sample in a study of T cell responses to AZD1222 COVID-19 vaccine (dated by TCRdb to the early 2020s). The time point label on this specimen signifies: baseline before first vaccination. Libraries came from the immunoSEQ multiplex PCR assay. Not all clones reach the TCRdb copy of this immuneACCESS table, which keeps in-frame sequences only. Checked studies attribute under half of the gap to unresolved V genes and leave the rest unexplained. Within this sample are tens of thousands of clones, with about 92% of them counted one time only. 4% to 5% of the sample comes from the top ten. The sequencing here drew on peripheral blood, taken on day 0 of AZD1222 vaccination. These receptors all stem from an adult in good health.

The J gene is TRBJ1-1, the V gene TRBV28; D is undetermined. CDR1 and CDR2 from the germline V gene are MDHEN and SYDVKM. The length of the CDR3 is 13 residues. The germline V and J ends were trimmed by 4 bases and 5 bases, with 11 bases remaining between them. DNA for the CDR3: TGTGCCAGCAGTTCAGGAGGAGGGACTGAAGCTTTCTTT. Protein sequence: CASSSGGGTEAFF.

This chain uses TRBV2 with TRBJ2-1; D may be TRBD1 (7 bases). This CDR3 comprises 14 residues. Trimming removed 8 bases from V and 9 bases from J, with 20 bases in between. Germline V gene lookup returns CDR1 SNHLY and CDR2 FYNNEI. The DNA for the CDR3 is TGTGCCAGCCGAGTCCGGACCCAGGGGGGTGAGCAGTTCTTC. Protein product: CASRVRTQGGEQFF.

This rearrangement joins TRBV7-8 to TRBJ2-2; 8 bases are shared with TRBD2. V was pared by 5 bases and J by 7 bases, with 9 bases of the junction left unmatched. CDR3 length: 15 residues. Germline V gene sequence: CDR1 SGHVS, CDR2 FQNEAQ. The CDR3 coding sequence is TGTGCCAGCAGCACCCTTAGCGGGAACTACGGGGAGCTGTTTTTT. Translation gives CASSTLSGNYGELFF.

The V call is TRBV4-2, the J call TRBJ2-2; possible D gene TRBD2, 6 bases. Germline V lookup: CDR1 LGHNA, CDR2 YNFKEQ. The V and J ends lost 4 bases and 1 base respectively, with 13 bases between them. CDR3 length: 16 residues. CDR3 DNA sequence: TGTGCCAGCAGCCTCTTCTTGGGAGGGAACACCGGGGAGCTGTTTTTT. Residues: CASSLFLGGNTGELFF.

The J gene is TRBJ1-1, the V gene TRBV20-1; D gene ambiguous. The CDR3 sequence is 14 residues long. V dropped 3 bases and J dropped 4 bases, with 15 bases sitting between them. Germline lookup yields CDR1 DFQATT and CDR2 SNEGSKA (reference sequence). The CDR3 protein is CSASDLDGLTEAFF. The CDR3 DNA follows: TGCAGTGCTAGTGATCTAGACGGCCTCACTGAAGCTTTCTTT.

V is TRBV7-2 and J is TRBJ1-2; 7 bases are shared with TRBD1. The V segment lost 1 base and the J segment 7 bases; nucleotides outside the gene matches: 3. The CDR3 has 13 amino acids. Germline-derived CDR1 and CDR2 are SGHTA and FQGNSA. For the CDR3, the DNA is TGTGCCAGCAGCTTAGGAGGGGGCAGTGGCTACACCTTC. Translation: CASSLGGGSGYTF.

The rearrangement links TRBV6-4 to TRBJ1-2; tentatively, D is TRBD1 (5 bases). The CDR3 contains 18 residues. Trimming took off 4 bases at V and 3 bases at J, with 24 bases between the two ends. Germline loops: CDR1 MRHNA, CDR2 SNTAGT. CDR3 sequence: CASSVHINKGRNYYGYTF. The CDR3 region has the DNA TGTGCCAGCAGTGTCCATATCAACAAGGGACGTAACTACTATGGCTACACCTTC.

The gene calls are TRBV5-6 and TRBJ1-2; 12 nucleotides align to TRBD1. This CDR3 is built from 18 residues. V lost 4 bases, J lost 5 bases, and 15 bases stayed unmatched. Germline-derived CDR1 and CDR2 are SGHDT and YYEEEE. The CDR3 DNA reads TGTGCCAGCAGCCCAGTCGGGACAGGGGGCGCCGCAGCATATGGCTACACCTTC. Amino acids: CASSPVGTGGAAAYGYTF.

Only a few counts were recorded for this clone. The chain carries TRBV1 and TRBJ2-7; the listed D gene, TRBD2, was not tested against the DNA. TRBV1 is an annotated pseudogene. The CDR3 runs 13 residues. The chain's CDR3 is CTSSRGSSYEQYF. The CDR3 coding sequence is TGCACCAGCAGCCGAGGCTCTTCCTACGAGCAGTACTTC.

The V call is TRBV24-1, the J call TRBJ2-5; 9 positions agree with TRBD2. The V segment lost 1 base and the J segment 5 bases; nucleotides outside the gene matches: 7. The CDR3 totals 16 residues. The germline CDR1 and CDR2 sequences are KGHDR and SFDVKD. The CDR3 region is CATSDFKREVGETQYF. As DNA, the CDR3 is TGTGCCACCAGTGATTTTAAGCGGGAGGTCGGGGAGACCCAGTACTTC.

V is TRBV6-2 or TRBV6-3 and J is TRBJ2-7; 9 bases fit TRBD2. V lost 0 bases to trimming and J lost 6 bases; unmatched junction nucleotides: 3. CDR3 length equals 14 residues. Germline V lookup: CDR1 MNHEY, CDR2 SVGEGT. CDR3: CASSYSAGGGEQYF. In DNA form, the CDR3 reads TGTGCCAGCAGTTACTCGGCGGGAGGGGGCGAGCAGTACTTC.

This chain joins TRBV7-8 and TRBJ1-4, with D unclear. The CDR3 sequence is 16 residues long. CDR1 SGHVS and CDR2 FQNEAQ come from the germline V gene. Trimming removed 0 bases from V and 3 bases from J, with 11 bases in between. The CDR3 sequence: CASSLAGTIPNEKLFF. In nucleotides, the CDR3 is TGTGCCAGCAGCTTAGCAGGAACGATTCCTAATGAAAAACTGTTTTTT.

The V gene is TRBV29-1, the J gene TRBJ2-7; 7 bases are shared with TRBD1. Germline V gene data show CDR1 as SQVTM and CDR2 as ANQGSEA. The CDR3 spans 13 residues. The junction had 6 bases not matched to a gene; V was cut back by 7 bases and J by 0 bases. CDR3 sequence: CSAEGDSSYEQYF. CDR3 in DNA: TGCAGCGCCGAGGGGGACAGCTCCTACGAGCAGTACTTC.

The CDR3 here is CASAPHRVGGNTIYF. The CDR3 bases are TGTGCCAGCGCACCCCACAGGGTGGGTGGAAACACCATATATTTT. This sequence joins TRBV6-5 and TRBJ1-3; D possibly corresponds to TRBD1 (6 bases). V dropped 8 bases and J dropped 3 bases, with 17 bases sitting between them. The CDR3 is 15 amino acids. Germline CDR1 reads MNHEY; CDR2 reads SVGAGI.

In this sample, this clone turned up a few times. This chain uses TRBV5-1 with TRBJ1-5; D ambiguous. CDR1 and CDR2 from the germline V gene are SGHRS and YFSETQ. With 4 bases removed from V and 5 bases from J, the gap between germline ends came to 22 bases. The CDR3 runs to 17 residues. CDR3 bases: TGCGCCAGCAGCCTGGTGTTAGGAGGGCCTAATTATCAGCCCCAGCATTTT. Translated, it gives CASSLVLGGPNYQPQHF.

This chain uses TRBV29-1 with TRBJ2-1; possible D gene TRBD2, 5 bases. CDR1 is SQVTM and CDR2 is ANQGSEA in the germline V gene. Trimming removed 7 bases from V and 1 base from J, with 14 bases in between. This CDR3 contains 14 residues. CDR3 residues: CSAGGRGSYNEQFF. CDR3 in DNA: TGCAGCGCCGGAGGCAGAGGTTCCTACAATGAGCAGTTCTTC.

Note on this clone: Germline is not matched at one junction end, which may reflect a read error. The chain employs TRBV19 and TRBJ2-1, with D unresolved. This CDR3 contains 14 residues. Looked up from germline, CDR1 is LNHDA and CDR2 is SQIVND (reference sequence). CDR3 sequence: CASSWVSDYNEQFF. Written as DNA, the CDR3 is TGTGCAAGTAGCTGGGTGTCCGACTACAATGAGCAGTTCTTC. Using reference TRBV19 and TRBJ2-1 for the parts outside the CDR3, the full variable domain is DGGITQSPKYLFRKEGQNVTLSCEQNLNHDAMYWYRQDPGQGLRLIYYSQIVNDFQKGDIAEGYSVSREKKESFPLTVTSAQKNPTAFYLCASSWVSDYNEQFFGPGTRLTVL.

The chain links TRBV27 to TRBJ2-7, with TRBD1 identical over 9 bases. With V trimmed by 5 bases and J by 5 bases, 13 bases remained unmatched. Looked up from germline, CDR1 is MNHEY and CDR2 is SMNVEV (reference sequence). The CDR3 has 16 amino acids. In DNA, the CDR3 is TGTGCCAGCAGTATCATGACCGGGACAGGGTACCACGAGCAGTACTTC. It yields the protein CASSIMTGTGYHEQYF.